These T cell receptor beta chains were read from a single sample in a study of blood T cell repertoires in COVID-19. TCRdb's table, derived via immunoSEQ multiplex PCR, lists solely in-frame clones and lacks some. The sample consists of 120,000 to 150,000 clones, roughly 90% of them appearing once. The sequenced sample consisted of PBMCs or T cells enriched from blood (not recorded which). These receptors were collected from a woman aged 30 to 39 with acute COVID-19. Each CDR3 is given with its conserved first and last residue. A D gene is named only where the DNA matches it firmly. Clone sizes are given selectively: once, few, many, or a class where the clone is expanded.

>-|TRBJ2-5|TRBV5-6|-
TGTGCCAGCAGCGTGGACCGATCCGGAGAGACCCAGTACTTC
CASSVDRSGETQYF
>TRBD1|TRBJ2-7|TRBV7-9|once
TGTGCCAGCAGCTCGACAGGGACCCGCGGCGAGCAGTACTTC
CASSSTGTRGEQYF
>-|TRBJ1-5|TRBV15|-
TGTGCCACCAGCAGCGGACAAGAGAATCAGCCCCAGCATTTT
CATSSGQENQPQHF
>-|TRBJ2-7|TRBV9|-
TGTGCCAGCAGCGTAGGCGCAAACGACGAGCAGTACTTC
CASSVGANDEQYF
>-|TRBJ2-7|TRBV6-2/TRBV6-3|few
TGTGCCAGCAGCGAATTCGGGGAAGGGACCTACGAGCAGTACTTC
CASSEFGEGTYEQYF
>TRBD1|TRBJ2-5|TRBV20-1|-
TGCAGTGCCAGGGGGTTAGAGACCCAGTACTTC
CSARGLETQYF
>-|TRBJ2-5|TRBV5-1|-
TGCGCCAGCAGCTTAAGGACAGCAGAGACCCAGTACTTC
CASSLRTAETQYF
>-|TRBJ2-1|TRBV12-2|-
TGTGCAAGTCGCTTAGGCGGGACGTGGGCGGGAGGGGGTTATCGGATCTTC
CASRLGGTWAGGGYRIF
>-|TRBJ1-5|TRBV30|-
TGTGCCTACCGGCCTCGGGGGGACGGCAATCAGCCCCAGCATTTT
CAYRPRGDGNQPQHF
>-|TRBJ2-1|TRBV5-6|-
TGTGCCAGCAGCTTGAAGGGGGTATTCTACAATGAGCAGTTCTTC
CASSLKGVFYNEQFF
>-|TRBJ1-1|TRBV28|-
TGTGCCAGCAGTTCAACCCGCTGGTCCCTCTTCGGAGCTTTCTTT
CASSSTRWSLFGAFF
>TRBD2|TRBJ2-1|TRBV19|-
TGTGCCAGTCATCCTAGCGGGAGGCACAATGAGCAGTTCTTC
CASHPSGRHNEQFF
>-|TRBJ2-1|TRBV4-3|-
TGCGCCAGCAGCCAAGATTTTAACGGTGTCTTGTTCTTC
CASSQDFNGVLFF
>TRBD1|TRBJ1-4|TRBV4-2|-
TGTGCCAGCAGCCAACGGCCTGGACAGGGAAATGAAAAACTGTTTTTT
CASSQRPGQGNEKLFF
>-|TRBJ1-6|TRBV19|once
TGTGCCAGTAGTATGGACATCCCTAATTCACCCCTCCACTTT
CASSMDIPNSPLHF
>TRBD2|TRBJ2-7|TRBV5-8|-
TGTGCCAGCAGCCCCGGGGTAGCGGGAGTTCCGTACGAGCAGTACTTC
CASSPGVAGVPYEQYF
>TRBD2|TRBJ2-3|TRBV28|-
TGTGCCAGCAGTTTTCAGGGACTAGCGGCGAGAAGCACAGATACGCAGTATTTT
CASSFQGLAARSTDTQYF
>-|TRBJ2-7|TRBV4-2|-
TGTGCCAGCAGCCAAGGGGTGGGGAGCTACGAGCAGTACTTC
CASSQGVGSYEQYF
>-|TRBJ2-1|TRBV3-1/TRBV3-2|-
TGTGCCAGCAGCCAAGATATCGCGGACGGGGGCTACAATGAGCAGTTCTTC
CASSQDIADGGYNEQFF
>-|TRBJ2-3|TRBV11-2|-
TGTGCCAGCAGCTTAGCAGGGTCCGATACGCAGTATTTT
CASSLAGSDTQYF
>TRBD2|TRBJ2-1|TRBV19|-
TGTGCCAGTAGTAGCCACCCCGGACTAGCGGGAGGTTACAATGAGCAGTTCTTC
CASSSHPGLAGGYNEQFF
>-|TRBJ2-2|TRBV7-3|-
TGTGCCAGCAGCTCAAGACACCAGACCGGGGAGCTGTTTTTT
CASSSRHQTGELFF
>-|TRBJ2-7|TRBV7-8|-
TGTGCCAGCAGCTCGGCGGGACTTATTTCCTACGAGCAGTACTTC
CASSSAGLISYEQYF
>-|TRBJ1-2|TRBV6-5|-
TGTGCCAGCAGGACAGTTCACTATGGCTACACCTTC
CASRTVHYGYTF
>TRBD1|TRBJ1-5|TRBV27|-
TGTGCCAGCAGCGGCCAGGGGGCTTGGGGGACCCAGCATTTT
CASSGQGAWGTQHF
>TRBD1|TRBJ2-3|TRBV10-3|-
TGTGCCATCAGTGCGCTCGACCGGGACAGGGTCACAGATACGCAGTATTTT
CAISALDRDRVTDTQYF
>-|TRBJ1-1|TRBV18|-
TGTGCCAGCTCACCACTAGTCTACGGCGGGGGGAACACTGAAGCTTTCTTT
CASSPLVYGGGNTEAFF
>-|TRBJ1-6|TRBV27|-
TGTGCCAGCAGTTTAGGAAGGGGGAGTTCACCCCTCCACTTT
CASSLGRGSSPLHF
>-|TRBJ2-7|TRBV7-2|-
TGTGCCAGCAGCTTAGCGGTAACAAGACAGCCTTACGAGCAGTACTTC
CASSLAVTRQPYEQYF
>-|TRBJ1-2|TRBV28|-
TGTGCCAGCAGAAAGGAAAGAGGGTCTTATGGCTACACCTTC
CASRKERGSYGYTF
>TRBD1|TRBJ2-5|TRBV28|-
TGTGCCAGCAGTCTCCGGGACAGGGGGTTCGAGACCCAGTACTTC
CASSLRDRGFETQYF
>TRBD1|TRBJ1-5|TRBV7-9|-
TGTGCCAGCAGCGGACAGGGTACTCAGCCCCAGCATTTT
CASSGQGTQPQHF
>-|TRBJ2-2|TRBV4-3|-
TGCGCCAGCAGCCAAGTCCCTACCGGGGAGCTGTTTTTT
CASSQVPTGELFF
>-|TRBJ1-2|TRBV25-1|-
TGTGCCAGCAGTGAATCCGACTATGGCTACACCTTC
CASSESDYGYTF
>-|TRBJ2-5|TRBV28|-
TGTGCTTCTGGACAGTACCAAGAGACCCAGTACTTC
CASGQYQETQYF
>TRBD2|TRBJ2-5|TRBV19|-
TGTGCCAGTAGTATACGTAGCGGGAGGCAGTTGTTGGAGACCCAGTACTTC
CASSIRSGRQLLETQYF
>-|TRBJ2-7|TRBV28|-
TGTGCCAGCAGTCCCATCCTGGGGCCCTACGAGCAGTACTTC
CASSPILGPYEQYF
>-|TRBJ1-2|TRBV28|-
TGTGCCAGCAGTTTAACGCTCGGGAACTATGGCTACACCTTC
CASSLTLGNYGYTF
>TRBD2|TRBJ2-5|TRBV15|few
TGTGCCACCAGCAGAGCGGGAGTTGTCTCGCGGGGGTGGGACTTC
CATSRAGVVSRGWDF
>TRBD2|TRBJ2-3|TRBV7-2|-
TGTGCCAGCAGCCCGGTTGCGGGACTAGTAACAGATACGCAGTATTTT
CASSPVAGLVTDTQYF
>TRBD2|TRBJ2-1|TRBV19|once
TGTGCCAGTAGTTTGCTAGCGGGAGCCGAGCAGTTCTTC
CASSLLAGAEQFF
>TRBD1|TRBJ1-2|TRBV18|-
TGTGCCAGCTCACCCGTCCGGGACAGCGATAACTATGGCTACACCTTC
CASSPVRDSDNYGYTF
>-|TRBJ2-5|TRBV3-1/TRBV3-2|-
TGTGCCAGCAGCCTCAGGTACCAAGAGACCCAGTACTTC
CASSLRYQETQYF